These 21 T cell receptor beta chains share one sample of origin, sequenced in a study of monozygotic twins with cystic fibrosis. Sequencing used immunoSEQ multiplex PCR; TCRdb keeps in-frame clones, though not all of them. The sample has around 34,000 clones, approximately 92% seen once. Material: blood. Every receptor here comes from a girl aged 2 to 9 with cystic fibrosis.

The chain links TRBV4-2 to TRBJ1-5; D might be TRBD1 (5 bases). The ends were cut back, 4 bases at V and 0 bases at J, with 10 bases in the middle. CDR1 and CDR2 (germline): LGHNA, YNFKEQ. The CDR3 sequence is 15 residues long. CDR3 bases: TGTGCCAGCAGCCCCCGGGACGGTAGCAATCAGCCCCAGCATTTT. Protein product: CASSPRDGSNQPQHF.

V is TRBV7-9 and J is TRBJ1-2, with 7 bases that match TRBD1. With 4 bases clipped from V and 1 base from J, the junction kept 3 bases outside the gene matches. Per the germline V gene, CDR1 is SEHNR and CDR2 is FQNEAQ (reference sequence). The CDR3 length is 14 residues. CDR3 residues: CASSSTGSNYGYTF. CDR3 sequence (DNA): TGTGCCAGCAGCTCGACAGGGAGTAACTATGGCTACACCTTC.

This CDR3 is CASSLGRGETQYF. Here the CDR3 DNA reads TGTGCCAGCAGCCTGGGCAGGGGAGAGACCCAGTACTTC. The chain carries TRBV13 and TRBJ2-5; maybe TRBD1 (6 bases). CDR1 and CDR2 (germline): PRHDT, FYEKMQ (reference sequence). The CDR3 sequence is 13 residues long. Trimming cost V 5 bases and J 4 bases, with 11 bases left between them.

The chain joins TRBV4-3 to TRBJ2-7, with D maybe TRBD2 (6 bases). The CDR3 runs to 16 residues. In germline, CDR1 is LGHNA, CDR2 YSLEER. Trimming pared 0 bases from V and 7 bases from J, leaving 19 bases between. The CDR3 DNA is TGCGCCAGCAGCCAAGATGAGGGACCGGGAGTTTTGGAGCAGTACTTC. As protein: CASSQDEGPGVLEQYF.

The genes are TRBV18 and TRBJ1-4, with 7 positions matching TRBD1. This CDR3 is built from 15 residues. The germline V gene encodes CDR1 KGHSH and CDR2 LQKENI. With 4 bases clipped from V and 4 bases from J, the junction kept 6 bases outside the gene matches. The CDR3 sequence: CASSLTGQLNEKLFF. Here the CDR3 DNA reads TGTGCCAGCTCACTAACGGGACAGCTTAATGAAAAACTGTTTTTT. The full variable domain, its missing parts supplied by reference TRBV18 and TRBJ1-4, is NAGVMQNPRHLVRRRGQEARLRCSPMKGHSHVYWYRQLPEEGLKFMVYLQKENIIDESGMPKERFSAEFPKEGPSILRIQQVVRGDSAAYFCASSLTGQLNEKLFFGSGTQLSVL.

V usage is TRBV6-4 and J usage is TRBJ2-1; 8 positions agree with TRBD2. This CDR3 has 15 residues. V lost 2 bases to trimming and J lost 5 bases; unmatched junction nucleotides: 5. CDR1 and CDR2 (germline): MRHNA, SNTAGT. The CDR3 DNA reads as TGTGCCAGCAGTGACCAAGCGGGGGCAAACAATGAGCAGTTCTTC. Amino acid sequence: CASSDQAGANNEQFF.

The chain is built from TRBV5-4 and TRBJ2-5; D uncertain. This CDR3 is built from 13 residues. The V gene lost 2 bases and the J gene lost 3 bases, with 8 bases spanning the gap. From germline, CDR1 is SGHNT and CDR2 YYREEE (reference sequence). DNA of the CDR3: TGTGCCAGCAGCTTCCGTACTGAAGAGACCCAGTACTTC. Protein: CASSFRTEETQYF.

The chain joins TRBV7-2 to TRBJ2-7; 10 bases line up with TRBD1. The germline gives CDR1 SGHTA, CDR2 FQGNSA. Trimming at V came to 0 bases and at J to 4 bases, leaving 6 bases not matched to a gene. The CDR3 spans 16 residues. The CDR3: CASSLAGDRGAYEQYF. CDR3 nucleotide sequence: TGTGCCAGCAGCTTAGCAGGGGACAGGGGAGCGTACGAGCAGTACTTC.

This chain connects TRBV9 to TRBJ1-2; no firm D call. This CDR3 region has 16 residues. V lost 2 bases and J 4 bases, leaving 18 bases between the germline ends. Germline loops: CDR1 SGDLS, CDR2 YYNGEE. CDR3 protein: CASSVGPAESFYGYTF. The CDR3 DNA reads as TGTGCCAGCAGCGTCGGACCTGCAGAGTCGTTCTATGGCTACACCTTC.

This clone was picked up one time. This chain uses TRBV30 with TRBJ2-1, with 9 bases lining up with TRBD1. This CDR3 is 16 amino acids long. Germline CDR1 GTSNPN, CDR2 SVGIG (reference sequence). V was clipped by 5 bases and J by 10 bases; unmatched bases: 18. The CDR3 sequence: CAWGGQGTPLLGEQFF. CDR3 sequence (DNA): TGTGCCTGGGGGGGACAGGGCACCCCCTTGCTCGGGGAGCAGTTCTTC.

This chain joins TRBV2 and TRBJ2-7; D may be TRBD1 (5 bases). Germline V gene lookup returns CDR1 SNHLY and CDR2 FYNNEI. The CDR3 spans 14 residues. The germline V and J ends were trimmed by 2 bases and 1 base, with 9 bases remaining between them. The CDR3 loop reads CASSEQGISYEQYF. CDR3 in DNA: TGTGCCAGCAGTGAACAGGGAATTTCCTACGAGCAGTACTTC.

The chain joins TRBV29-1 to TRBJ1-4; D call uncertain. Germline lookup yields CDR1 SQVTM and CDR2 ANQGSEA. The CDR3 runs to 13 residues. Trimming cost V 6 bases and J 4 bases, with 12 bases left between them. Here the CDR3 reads CSVSRSHNEKLFF. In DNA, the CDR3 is TGCAGCGTCAGCCGGAGCCATAATGAAAAACTGTTTTTT.

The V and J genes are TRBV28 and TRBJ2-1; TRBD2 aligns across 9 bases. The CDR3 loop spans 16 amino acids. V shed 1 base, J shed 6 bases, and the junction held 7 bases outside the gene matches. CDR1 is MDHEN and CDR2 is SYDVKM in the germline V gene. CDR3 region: CASSLSGLAQLNEQFF. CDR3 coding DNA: TGTGCCAGCAGTTTATCGGGACTAGCTCAGCTCAATGAGCAGTTCTTC. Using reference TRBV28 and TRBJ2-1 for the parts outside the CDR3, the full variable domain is DVKVTQSSRYLVKRTGEKVFLECVQDMDHENMFWYRQDPGLGLRLIYFSYDVKMKEKGDIPEGYSVSREKKERFSLILESASTNQTSMYLCASSLSGLAQLNEQFFGPGTRLTVL.

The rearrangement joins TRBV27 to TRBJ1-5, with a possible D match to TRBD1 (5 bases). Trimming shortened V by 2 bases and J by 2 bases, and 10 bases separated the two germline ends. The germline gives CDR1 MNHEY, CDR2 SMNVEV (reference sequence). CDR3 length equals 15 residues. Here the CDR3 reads CASSLGGEGNQPQHF. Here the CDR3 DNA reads TGTGCCAGCAGTTTAGGGGGTGAGGGCAATCAGCCCCAGCATTTT.

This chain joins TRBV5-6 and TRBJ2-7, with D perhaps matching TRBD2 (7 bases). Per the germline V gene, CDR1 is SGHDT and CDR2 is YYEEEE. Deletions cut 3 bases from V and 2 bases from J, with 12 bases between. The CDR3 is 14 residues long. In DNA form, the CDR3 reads TGTGCCAGCAGCTGGGAGGGGGACCCCTACGAGCAGTACTTC. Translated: CASSWEGDPYEQYF. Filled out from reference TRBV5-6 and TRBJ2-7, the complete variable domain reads DAGVTQSPTHLIKTRGQQVTLRCSPKSGHDTVSWYQQALGQGPQFIFQYYEEEERQRGNFPDRFSGHQFPNYSSELNVNALLLGDSALYLCASSWEGDPYEQYFGPGTRLTVT.

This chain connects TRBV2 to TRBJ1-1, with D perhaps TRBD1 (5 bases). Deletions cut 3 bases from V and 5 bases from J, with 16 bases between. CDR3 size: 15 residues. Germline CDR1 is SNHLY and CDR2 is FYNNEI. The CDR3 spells CASSDTSGLRTEAFF. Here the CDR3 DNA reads TGTGCCAGCAGTGACACTTCAGGGTTACGAACTGAAGCTTTCTTT.

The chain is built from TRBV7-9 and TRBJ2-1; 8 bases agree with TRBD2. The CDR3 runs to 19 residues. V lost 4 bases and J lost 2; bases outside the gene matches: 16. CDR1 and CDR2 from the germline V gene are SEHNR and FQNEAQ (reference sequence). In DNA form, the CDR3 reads TGTGCCAGCAGCTCACCCGGGACTAGTGGGACCTATACCTACAATGAGCAGTTCTTC. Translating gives CASSSPGTSGTYTYNEQFF.

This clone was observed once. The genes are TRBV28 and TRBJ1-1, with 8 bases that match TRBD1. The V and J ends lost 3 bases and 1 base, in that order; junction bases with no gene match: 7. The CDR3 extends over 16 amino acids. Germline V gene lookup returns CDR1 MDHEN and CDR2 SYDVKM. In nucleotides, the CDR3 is TGTGCCAGCAGTTTGGCACCTGGACAGGGGAACACTGAAGCTTTCTTT. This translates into CASSLAPGQGNTEAFF.

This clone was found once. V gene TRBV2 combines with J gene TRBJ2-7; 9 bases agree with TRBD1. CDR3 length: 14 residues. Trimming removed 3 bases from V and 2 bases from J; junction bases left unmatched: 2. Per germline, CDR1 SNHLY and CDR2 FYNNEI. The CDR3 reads CASSDGQGTYEQYF. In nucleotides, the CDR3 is TGTGCCAGCAGTGACGGACAGGGGACCTACGAGCAGTACTTC.

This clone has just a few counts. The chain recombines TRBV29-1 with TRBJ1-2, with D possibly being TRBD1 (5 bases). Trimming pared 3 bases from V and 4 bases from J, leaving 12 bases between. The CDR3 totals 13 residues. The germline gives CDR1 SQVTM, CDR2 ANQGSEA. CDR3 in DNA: TGCAGCGTTGATCCGGGACGGCCCTATGGCTACACCTTC. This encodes CSVDPGRPYGYTF.

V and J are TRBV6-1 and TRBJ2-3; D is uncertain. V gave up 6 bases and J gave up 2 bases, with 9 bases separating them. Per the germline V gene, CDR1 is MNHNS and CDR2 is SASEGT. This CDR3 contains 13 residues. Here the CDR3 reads CASSVTLTDTQYF. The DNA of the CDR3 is TGTGCCAGCAGCGTGACACTCACAGATACGCAGTATTTT.